This entry describes one TCR beta chain. Its antigen is currently not known. One base away there is no much larger clone; base qualities are not given. The sample's time point label, decoded: baseline before first vaccination. Vaccinee samples were obtained from the UK trials COV001 and COV002, which included a single-blind randomized controlled phase 2/3 trial of AZD1222 (ChAdOx1 nCoV-19) in healthy adults. Trial participant PBMC samples were collected at day 0 and day 28 after the second dose for TCRbeta chain sequencing. The CDR3 regions of human TCRbeta chains were analyzed by immunosequencing. Turning to the authors' computational methods: TCRs in the repertoires were compared against a reference library of SARS-CoV-2-specific TCRs that had been generated with the MIRA antigen-specificity platform. Breadth was defined as the fraction of unique TCRs that were SARS-CoV-2-associated. Depth was defined as the fraction of total T cells that were SARS-CoV-2-associated. Using the MIRA data, each spike-specific TCR was assigned both to the spike region to which the TCR was reactive and to a CD4 or CD8 class. Log10-transformed breadth and depth values were compared by one-way ANOVA with Sidak's multiple comparisons tests. Sourced from immuneACCESS, this table was stored by TCRdb with only in-frame sequences that have V and J called. A share of the clones is absent; for the studies checked, an unresolved V gene accounts for under half, and the remainder has no known explanation. V and J calls and clone size are as listed in that table; D and trimming were resolved from the DNA. The sample contains roughly 100,000 clones, roughly 91% of them found a single time. About 48% of the sample is taken by the ten largest.

This entry is derived from a study of T cell responses to AZD1222 COVID-19 vaccine (dated by TCRdb to the early 2020s). In terms of the full investigation: Because spike-specific TCR depth and breadth did not differ between the two schedules, AZD1222 recipients who got a second dose at roughly 4 weeks were pooled with those who got a second dose at roughly 12 weeks. Enrollment into the trials was organized by age into subgroups of 18-55, 56-69 and 70-plus years, and those subgroups contained roughly 150, 30 and 60 TCR-sequenced participants, respectively. TCR sequencing was performed for 233 trial participants, of whom around 210 were given two doses of AZD1222 and around 25 were given two doses of MenACWY control vaccine. Broad study findings and their caveats: Spike-specific TCR breadth and depth rose significantly after two AZD1222 doses compared with day 0 and with MenACWY recipients. Reportedly, almost half of the unique spike-specific TCRs recognized epitopes lying outside the regions that are mutated in the B.1.351 and B.1.1.7 variants. Because no day 14 peak-response samples were available, repertoires were characterized only after the peak T cell response. The vaccine-associated CD4 TCRs covered the entire spike protein, and the dominant responses fell in regions 160-218 and 743-854. Conclusions about previously exposed vaccinees are limited because only a handful of AZD1222 recipients were SARS-CoV-2 seropositive at baseline. The 56-69-year group was small, and its depth increase did not reach significance, likely because of low power. Participants were mostly white British and included more females than males, and it was suggested by the authors that clonal diversity may have been underestimated.

The CDR3 spans 15 residues, from the cysteine through the phenylalanine. Just the 45-base CDR3 DNA is kept, in frame starting at base 1. Reading the germline V gene gives CDR1 SGHNT and CDR2 YENEEA. Ends trimmed: V by 5 bases, J by 10 bases; bases unmatched to a gene: 8. The V and J genes are TRBV11-3 and TRBJ2-1, with 13 bases in between that match TRBD2. This specimen consisted of peripheral blood, obtained on day 0 of AZD1222 vaccination. The sequence was obtained from an adult in good health. The nucleotides read TGTGCCAGCAGCCCCATAGGACTAGCGGGAGAGGAGCAGTTCTTC. This encodes CASSPIGLAGEEQFF.